The clone carrying this T cell receptor (beta chain) occurred a few times. The data were taken from a study of CD8 T cells in Susac syndrome. RNA, at about 0.45 to 1 ug, was reverse transcribed with random hexamers. Multiplex PCR with immunoSEQ amplified the TCR beta CDR3 across 54 Vbeta and 13 Jbeta. TCRdb re-called the immunoSEQ multiplex PCR reads through MiXCR, storing one row per CDR3 protein. The table records some 180,000 distinct CDR3 sequences, roughly 94% of them present only once. Germline V gene data show CDR1 as SGHDN and CDR2 as FVKESK. Trimming removed 0 bases from V and 6 bases from J, with 6 bases in between. The CDR3 runs to 13 residues. TCR beta sequencing covered blood CD8+ and CD4+ T cells. TEMRA cells were FACS-enriched, with CD8+ and CD4+ T cells isolated negatively.

Sequenced sample: CD4+ T cells from PBMCs. This clonotype was obtained from a human donor in good health. The gene calls are TRBV14 and TRBJ1-5; D is unclear. In DNA, the CDR3 is TGTGCCAGCAGCCAAGATCTAGGTCAGCCCCAGCATTTT. It yields the protein CASSQDLGQPQHF.